The rows below give T cell receptor beta chains drawn from one sample of a study of human T cells and chemical hapten exposure. Via MiXCR, TCRdb re-called the RACE reads, giving one row per CDR3 protein. The sample yields about 70,000 distinct CDR3 sequences, 9.8% seen once. Specimen: whole blood, collected in connection with sensitization to the hapten diphenylcyclopropenone (DPC). These receptors came from a woman aged 40 to 50 with alopecia areata. Some clones in this sample may be carry-over from other donors' samples. Each CDR3 is given with its conserved first and last residue. The D gene is left open where the match is weak. Size is omitted from some rows. Given values are once, few, many or a class for expanded clones.

J	D	length	size	V	DNA	CDR3
TRBJ1-2	-	17	many	TRBV7-9	TGTGCCAGCAGCCCCCGGGCCCCCATTGTGTCAGACTATGGCTACACCTTC	CASSPRAPIVSDYGYTF
TRBJ1-2	-	14	-	TRBV20-1	TGCAGTGCTAGACAGGCTCTTACTAACTATGGCTACACCTTC	CSARQALTNYGYTF
TRBJ1-4	-	16	many	TRBV18	TGTGCCAGCTCACCACTAATACAGGGAACTAATGAAAAACTGTTTTTT	CASSPLIQGTNEKLFF
TRBJ2-7	-	15	-	TRBV6-2/TRBV6-3	TGTGCCAGCAGTTACTCGGCGGGGGCGTTCTACGAGCAGTACTTC	CASSYSAGAFYEQYF
TRBJ2-3	-	15	many	TRBV6-5	TGTGCCAGCAGCCCACGAATGACAGCCACAGATACGCAGTATTTT	CASSPRMTATDTQYF
TRBJ1-1	-	14	few	TRBV5-1	TGCGCCAGCAGCCTGGGACATATGAACACTGAAGCTTTCTTT	CASSLGHMNTEAFF
TRBJ2-5	TRBD2	13	few	TRBV7-9	TGTGCCAGCAGCTTGAGCGGACTAGCCAGACAGTACTTC	CASSLSGLARQYF
TRBJ1-4	-	15	many	TRBV7-2	TGTGCCAGCAGCTTAGGAGGATCGACTAATGAAAAACTGTTTTTT	CASSLGGSTNEKLFF
TRBJ2-3	-	17	-	TRBV4-3	TGCGCCAGCAGCCAAGATGGGAGGGGGGGCCTCACAGATACGCAGTATTTT	CASSQDGRGGLTDTQYF
TRBJ2-1	-	16	many	TRBV11-2	TGTGCCAGCAGCTCTGGACAGGGCGGGGGGCGGAATGAGCAGTTCTTC	CASSSGQGGGRNEQFF
TRBJ2-1	-	15	-	TRBV12-3/TRBV12-4	TGTGCCAGCAGTCCCGACATGAGCTCCTACAATGAGCAGTTCTTC	CASSPDMSSYNEQFF
TRBJ1-1	-	12	-	TRBV6-2/TRBV6-3	TGTGCCAGCAGCTTTGACAGAAGGGATGCTTTCTTT	CASSFDRRDAFF
TRBJ1-5	-	13	-	TRBV30	TGTGCCTGGAGTGTACAGACTCTACAGCCCCAGCATTTT	CAWSVQTLQPQHF
TRBJ2-7	-	13	many	TRBV7-9	TGTGCCAGCAGCTTCGGGGGTTGGAACGAGCAGTACTTC	CASSFGGWNEQYF
TRBJ2-3	-	12	many	TRBV9	TGTGCCAGCCAGCGGGGCACAGATACGCAGTATTTT	CASQRGTDTQYF
TRBJ2-7	-	17	many	TRBV20-1	TGCAGTGCCGTACTCCCCGCCTCAGCCCCACCGTTCTACGAGCAGTACTTC	CSAVLPASAPPFYEQYF
TRBJ1-1	TRBD1	13	many	TRBV20-1	TGCAGTGCTATAAGGGACAGTAACACTGAAGCTTTCTTT	CSAIRDSNTEAFF
TRBJ1-5	TRBD1	16	-	TRBV2	TGTGCCAGCAGGGACAGGGAACCCGGCTCGTTATCGCCCCAGCATTTT	CASRDREPGSLSPQHF
TRBJ1-3	-	17	many	TRBV9	TGTGCCAGCAGCGTAGACGGGGACACCTTCTCTGGAAACACCATATATTTT	CASSVDGDTFSGNTIYF
TRBJ2-2	TRBD2	20	few	TRBV10-1	TGCGCCAGCAGTGAGTCTGGGGGCCAGCGGGGGGGCCGAGGCACCGGGGAGCTGTTTTTT	CASSESGGQRGGRGTGELFF
TRBJ1-2	-	14	many	TRBV5-1	TGCGCCAGCAGCAACGAGGGGGGTCCGGGAGGCTACACCTTC	CASSNEGGPGGYTF
TRBJ2-7	-	13	many	TRBV3-1	TGTGCCAGCAGCCAAGCCGGCCCCTACGAGCAGTACTTC	CASSQAGPYEQYF
TRBJ1-1	-	13	many	TRBV5-6	TGTGCCAGCAGCTGGACCCCGAACACTGAAGCTTTCTTT	CASSWTPNTEAFF
TRBJ2-5	-	16	many	TRBV6-5	TGTGCCAGCAGTACGACCGGGACAACGTACCAAGAGACCCAGTACTTC	CASSTTGTTYQETQYF
TRBJ1-6	TRBD1	14	-	TRBV29-1	TGCAGCGTAAGGACAGGTCTTAACAATTCACCCCTCCACTTT	CSVRTGLNNSPLHF
TRBJ2-1	TRBD1	15	-	TRBV27	TGTGCCAGCAGATTTAGGACAGGGGCACACAATGAGCAGTTCTTC	CASRFRTGAHNEQFF
TRBJ2-7	-	14	-	TRBV29-1	TGCAGCGTTGAAGGACTAAAGAACTCCTACGAGCAGTACTTC	CSVEGLKNSYEQYF
TRBJ2-3	-	12	many	TRBV11-2	TGTGCCAGCAGCTCCTACGCAGATACGCAGTATTTT	CASSSYADTQYF
TRBJ2-4	-	13	few	TRBV18	TGTGCCAGCTCACGCGACACCCCTCAAATTCAGTACTTC	CASSRDTPQIQYF
TRBJ2-3	-	17	-	TRBV4-3	TGCGCCAGCAGCCAGGAGGCAGGGCGTTGGAGCACAGATACGCAGTATTTT	CASSQEAGRWSTDTQYF
TRBJ1-1	-	13	many	TRBV7-6	TGTGCCAGCAGCTCTAGTGACAGGACTGAAGCTTTCTTT	CASSSSDRTEAFF
TRBJ2-1	-	14	-	TRBV7-2	TGTGCCAGCAGCTTAGAGAGATCTAACAATGAGCAGTTCTTC	CASSLERSNNEQFF
TRBJ1-1	TRBD1	15	-	TRBV9	TGTGCCAGCAGCCCATCACAGGGGTTTCGCACTGAAGCTTTCTTT	CASSPSQGFRTEAFF
TRBJ2-1	-	12	many	TRBV7-9	TGTGCCAGCAGCTTGGGGAACAATGAGCAGTTCTTC	CASSLGNNEQFF
TRBJ1-6	TRBD1	15	-	TRBV27	TGTGCCAGCAGTTTATTAGGGACAGGACTTTCACCCCTCCACTTT	CASSLLGTGLSPLHF
TRBJ2-2	-	15	many	TRBV19	TGTGCCAGTACGGCACCGGGGGCCCTTGCCGGGGAGCTGTTTTTT	CASTAPGALAGELFF
TRBJ1-2	TRBD1	14	-	TRBV11-2	TGTGCCAGCAGCTTAGCAGGGGGCAGGGCTGGCTACACCTTC	CASSLAGGRAGYTF
TRBJ1-1	TRBD1	16	many	TRBV6-2/TRBV6-3	TGTGCCAGCAGTTACGGGACAGTCCTCTGGGACACTGAAGCTTTCTTT	CASSYGTVLWDTEAFF
TRBJ2-5	TRBD2	13	-	TRBV7-6	TGTGCCAGCAGCTACGGACTAGCAGAGACCCAGTACTTC	CASSYGLAETQYF
TRBJ1-1	-	15	few	TRBV7-6	TGTGCCAGCAGCCCCGGGCAGGGAAAGAACACTGAAGCTTTCTTT	CASSPGQGKNTEAFF
TRBJ1-5	-	16	many	TRBV20-1	TGCAGTGCTAGAGAGGGGGGTTTTGGAGGCAATCAGCCCCAGCATTTT	CSAREGGFGGNQPQHF
TRBJ1-1	TRBD1	16	few	TRBV5-1	TGCGCCAGCAGCTTGACAGGGGTTGACATGAACACTGAAGCTTTCTTT	CASSLTGVDMNTEAFF